These 17 T cell receptor beta chains originate from one sample sequenced in a study of cytomegalovirus exposure and HLA in healthy donors. PCR amplification relied on 60 Vbeta primers (plus 13 Jbeta primers). Profiled with immunoSEQ multiplex PCR; TCRdb holds only in-frame clones, not every one. The sample includes some 250,000 clones, 82% of them seen just once. Sequencing was done on a sample of PBMCs. The receptors here all came from a woman aged 40 to 49 in good health and CMV-seropositive.

The chain recombines TRBV19 with TRBJ2-1, with 8 bases fitting TRBD2. Germline CDR1 and CDR2: LNHDA and SQIVND (reference sequence). The CDR3 is made up of 17 amino acids. Trimming removed 6 bases from V and 0 bases from J; junction bases left unmatched: 10. CDR3 DNA sequence: TGTGCCAGTAGGGTTACGGGAGGGCTCAACTCCTACAATGAGCAGTTCTTC. This codes for CASRVTGGLNSYNEQFF.

This chain joins TRBV14 and TRBJ2-2; D is ambiguous. The V and J ends lost 0 bases and 5 bases respectively, with 4 bases between them. This CDR3 has 13 residues. CDR1 and CDR2 from the germline V gene are SGHDN and FVKESK. CDR3 sequence reads: CASSQELTGELFF. CDR3 bases: TGTGCCAGCAGCCAAGAACTAACCGGGGAGCTGTTTTTT.

The rearrangement uses TRBV7-3 and TRBJ1-1, with unresolved D. CDR3 length: 13 residues. Germline CDR1 is SGHTA and CDR2 is FQGTGA. V was clipped by 4 bases and J by 3 bases, with 9 bases between them. This CDR3 is CASSSKHYTEAFF. The CDR3 nucleotides read TGTGCCAGCAGCTCGAAACATTACACTGAAGCTTTCTTT. The whole variable domain, filled in from reference TRBV7-3 and TRBJ1-1, reads GAGVSQTPSNKVTEKGKYVELRCDPISGHTALYWYRQSLGQGPEFLIYFQGTGAADDSGLPNDRFFAVRPEGSVSTLKIQRTERGDSAVYLCASSSKHYTEAFFGQGTRLTVV.

The table lists this clone with a few counts. The rearrangement uses TRBV5-4 and TRBJ1-1; D not certain. Trimming stripped 2 bases from V and 2 bases from J, with 7 bases between. Germline CDR1 reads SGHNT; CDR2 reads YYREEE (reference sequence). The CDR3 covers 13 residues. The CDR3 protein is CASSFGANTEAFF. For the CDR3, the DNA is TGTGCCAGCAGCTTCGGAGCAAACACTGAAGCTTTCTTT.

The V call is TRBV30, the J call TRBJ2-7; D unresolved. The germline CDR1 and CDR2 sequences are GTSNPN and SVGIG (reference sequence). This CDR3 has 12 residues. V gave up 2 bases and J gave up 3 bases, with 8 bases separating them. CDR3 coding DNA: TGTGCCTGGAGTCTCCTTTTCTACGAGCAGTACTTC. Protein sequence: CAWSLLFYEQYF.

The chain uses TRBV4-2 and TRBJ2-5, with 13 bases identical to TRBD2. Trimming removed 4 bases from V and 6 bases from J; junction bases left unmatched: 8. Germline assignment: CDR1 LGHNA and CDR2 YNFKEQ. CDR3 length equals 16 residues. The chain's CDR3 is CASSPTSGGALKTQYF. In DNA, the CDR3 is TGTGCCAGCAGCCCTACTAGCGGGGGGGCCTTGAAGACCCAGTACTTC.

This clone was found once. V is TRBV9 and J is TRBJ2-7; D might be TRBD2 (5 bases). The germline V gene has CDR1 SGDLS and CDR2 YYNGEE. V was cut by 4 bases and J by 2 bases, with 16 bases left in between. The CDR3 covers 15 residues. The CDR3 protein is CASSPTSSGAYEQYF. The DNA of the CDR3 is TGTGCCAGCAGCCCCACGAGCTCCGGGGCCTACGAGCAGTACTTC.

J is TRBJ2-2 and V is TRBV5-5, with a weak D call TRBD1 (6 bases). The CDR3 totals 15 residues. In germline, CDR1 is SGHKS, CDR2 YYEKEE (reference sequence). V shed 2 bases and J shed 6 bases, with 14 bases lying between them. The CDR3 sequence: CASSLQGIRSGELFF. In nucleotides, the CDR3 is TGTGCCAGCAGCTTACAGGGAATCAGGTCCGGGGAGCTGTTTTTT.

The chain recombines TRBV7-3 with TRBJ1-1, with 7 positions matching TRBD1. Looked up from germline, CDR1 is SGHTA and CDR2 is FQGTGA. CDR3 length: 14 residues. Trimming took 5 bases from V and 3 from J; bases not matched to a gene: 6. The DNA for the CDR3 is TGTGCCAGCAGCCCGGGAGGGGGCCACACTGAAGCTTTCTTT. Its translation is CASSPGGGHTEAFF.

In the case of this clone: One junction end disagrees with the germline gene, perhaps due to a read error. J is TRBJ1-4 and V is TRBV20-1; D may be TRBD1 (6 bases). The CDR3 totals 11 residues. Germline V CDR1 and CDR2: DFQATT, SNEGSKA (reference sequence). DNA for the CDR3: TGCAGTGCTAGCCCCCGGGACACAGTGCTTTTT. Encoded protein: CSASPRDTVLF.

The rearrangement links TRBV25-1 to TRBJ2-7; D is perhaps TRBD2 (6 bases). Germline CDR1 is MGHDK and CDR2 is SYGVNS. The CDR3 is made up of 13 amino acids. Trimming removed 4 bases from V and 2 bases from J, with 9 bases in between. In DNA form, the CDR3 reads TGTGCCAGCAGTGGGGCGGGGCCCTACGAGCAGTACTTC. Its translation: CASSGAGPYEQYF.

The chain couples TRBV7-3 to TRBJ2-7; 10 bases line up with TRBD2. With 0 bases clipped from V and 7 bases from J, the junction kept 9 bases outside the gene matches. The CDR3 is made up of 16 amino acids. Germline assignment: CDR1 SGHTA and CDR2 FQGTGA. CDR3 coding DNA: TGTGCCAGCAGCTTAACGAAGCTAGCGGGAGCCGGGGAGCAGTACTTC. Its translation is CASSLTKLAGAGEQYF.

The genes are TRBV5-6 and TRBJ1-5; tentatively, D is TRBD1 (5 bases). Trimming shortened V by 2 bases and J by 6 bases, and 15 bases separated the two germline ends. The CDR3 spans 15 residues. From germline, CDR1 is SGHDT and CDR2 YYEEEE. CDR3 residues: CASSFRQGNGQPQHF. The CDR3 region has the DNA TGTGCCAGCAGCTTTCGGCAGGGCAACGGTCAGCCCCAGCATTTT.

The chain is built from TRBV29-1 and TRBJ1-2; tentatively, D is TRBD1 (5 bases). Between the trimmed V and J ends, which lost 3 bases and 7 bases, there was a span of 15 bases. CDR3 length: 13 residues. Germline V gene sequence: CDR1 SQVTM, CDR2 ANQGSEA. The CDR3 nucleotides read TGCAGCGTTGAGGGGAGGGGAAGAGGTGGCTACACCTTC. Its protein product is CSVEGRGRGGYTF.

This chain links TRBV18 with TRBJ2-7; D is perhaps TRBD1 (6 bases). Looked up from germline, CDR1 is KGHSH and CDR2 is LQKENI. CDR3 length: 14 amino acids. V was trimmed by 0 bases and J by 6 bases, leaving 12 bases between them. CDR3: CASSPPLGATEQYF. The CDR3 nucleotides are TGTGCCAGCTCACCACCTCTGGGGGCCACCGAGCAGTACTTC.

The V and J genes are TRBV7-2 and TRBJ2-5; D call uncertain. The CDR3 covers 15 residues. V gave up 1 base and J gave up 7 bases, with 16 bases separating them. Germline V gene sequence: CDR1 SGHTA, CDR2 FQGNSA. The CDR3 sequence is CASSLGGGSYGTQYF. The CDR3 DNA sequence: TGTGCCAGCAGCTTAGGTGGCGGATCTTACGGGACCCAGTACTTC.

J is TRBJ2-3 and V is TRBV7-3; 7 positions match TRBD2. The germline V gene has CDR1 SGHTA and CDR2 FQGTGA. After removal of 5 bases from V and 6 bases from J, the junction contained 8 bases not matched to a gene. The CDR3 runs to 14 residues. CDR3: CASSPPGGWDTQYF. In DNA form, the CDR3 reads TGTGCCAGCAGCCCCCCCGGGGGGTGGGATACGCAGTATTTT.